A selection of T cell receptor beta chains follows, all from one sample in a study of blood T cell repertoires in COVID-19. This table comes from immunoSEQ multiplex PCR, and its TCRdb copy is limited to in-frame clones, with some not included. The table includes 300,000 to 400,000 clones, around four fifths detected once. Sequencing was done on a sample of peripheral blood. The receptors derive from a man aged 30 to 39 with active or convalescent COVID-19. The CDR3 runs from the conserved cysteine through the conserved F or W. D genes are given only for firm matches. Clone size is stated in some rows and not others, as once, few, many or a class when expanded.

>TRBD2|22|TRBJ2-5|TRBV10-3|.
CAISETEFYTTASGRSQETQYF
TGTGCCATCAGTGAGACCGAGTTCTACACTACGGCTAGCGGGAGGTCCCAAGAGACCCAGTACTTC
>TRBD2|13|TRBJ2-2|TRBV25-1|.
CATGLAGHGELFF
TGTGCCACTGGACTAGCGGGGCACGGGGAGCTGTTTTTT
>.|14|TRBJ1-2|TRBV7-3|.
CASSLAGERNGYTF
TGTGCCAGCAGCTTAGCAGGGGAAAGGAATGGCTACACCTTC
>TRBD2|17|TRBJ2-3|TRBV10-3|once
CAISGAGGPYSTDTQYF
TGTGCCATCAGTGGAGCGGGAGGGCCTTATAGCACAGATACGCAGTATTTT
>.|14|TRBJ2-7|TRBV11-2|.
CASSFRGTAYEQYF
TGTGCCAGCAGCTTCCGTGGGACTGCCTACGAGCAGTACTTC
>TRBD1|13|TRBJ1-3|TRBV11-2|.
CASSRDRGNTIYF
TGTGCCAGCAGCCGGGACAGGGGAAACACCATATATTTT
>.|18|TRBJ2-5|TRBV12-5|.
CASGLVLGREIGQETQYF
TGTGCTAGTGGTTTGGTACTAGGGCGGGAAATTGGCCAAGAGACCCAGTACTTC
>.|18|TRBJ2-2|TRBV4-3|.
CASSQEVVGAQQPGELFF
TGCGCCAGCAGCCAAGAAGTGGTGGGAGCGCAGCAGCCCGGGGAGCTGTTTTTT
>.|15|TRBJ1-2|TRBV11-2|.
CASSLGGQGQYGYTF
TGTGCCAGCAGCTTAGGGGGGCAGGGGCAATATGGCTACACCTTC
>TRBD1|14|TRBJ1-5|TRBV6-5|once
CASSPGQANQPQHF
TGTGCCAGCAGCCCGGGACAGGCTAATCAGCCCCAGCATTTT
>TRBD1|16|TRBJ1-5|TRBV7-9|.
CASSSTGTGVYQPQHF
TGTGCCAGCAGCTCAACAGGGACAGGGGTTTATCAGCCCCAGCATTTT
>TRBD2|17|TRBJ2-5|TRBV4-2|.
CASSQGIAGGPRETQYF
TGTGCCAGCAGCCAAGGGATAGCGGGGGGCCCTCGAGAGACCCAGTACTTC
>.|13|TRBJ2-3|TRBV7-8|.
CASSFQGADTQYF
TGTGCCAGCAGCTTTCAGGGCGCAGATACGCAGTATTTT